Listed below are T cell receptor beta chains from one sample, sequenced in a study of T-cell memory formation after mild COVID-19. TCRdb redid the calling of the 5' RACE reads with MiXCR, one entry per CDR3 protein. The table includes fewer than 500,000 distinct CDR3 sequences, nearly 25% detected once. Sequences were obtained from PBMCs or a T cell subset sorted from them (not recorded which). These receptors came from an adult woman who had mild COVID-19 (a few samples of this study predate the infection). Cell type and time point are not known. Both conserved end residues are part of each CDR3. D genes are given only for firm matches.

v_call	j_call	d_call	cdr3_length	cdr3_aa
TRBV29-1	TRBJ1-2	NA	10	CSVEDHGYTF
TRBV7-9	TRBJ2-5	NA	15	CASSLRVGTEETQYF
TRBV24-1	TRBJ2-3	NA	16	CATSDFYNSSTDTQYF
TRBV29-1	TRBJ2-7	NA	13	CSVGQQGPYEQYF
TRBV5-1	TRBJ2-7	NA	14	CASTQGGTSYEQYF
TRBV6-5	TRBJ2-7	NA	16	CASSSRTIAGSYEQYF
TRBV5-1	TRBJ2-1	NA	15	CASRPGARERNEQFF
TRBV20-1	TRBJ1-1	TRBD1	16	CSARWQGAIRDTEAFF
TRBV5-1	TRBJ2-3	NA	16	CASSPGPKASTDTQYF
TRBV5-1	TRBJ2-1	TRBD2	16	CASSLEGTSGWGEQFF
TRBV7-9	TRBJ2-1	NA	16	CASSFLARDPYNEQFF
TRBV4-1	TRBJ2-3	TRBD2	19	CASSAATSGGYIGTDTQYF
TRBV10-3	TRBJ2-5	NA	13	CAISTRAEETQYF
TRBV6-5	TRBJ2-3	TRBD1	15	CASSYLDRRGDTQYF
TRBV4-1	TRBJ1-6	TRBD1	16	CASSQDRQGGNSPLHF
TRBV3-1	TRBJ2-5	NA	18	CASSQGAGGHAPWETQYF
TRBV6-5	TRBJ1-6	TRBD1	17	CASSPGQGDGDNSPLHF
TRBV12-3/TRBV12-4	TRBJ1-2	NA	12	CASSGQGYGYTF
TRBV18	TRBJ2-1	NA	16	CASSPSISGIHNEQFF
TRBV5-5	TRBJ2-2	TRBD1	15	CASSSGTVTTGELFF
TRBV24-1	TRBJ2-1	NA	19	CATSPNTPIPGQVYNEQFF
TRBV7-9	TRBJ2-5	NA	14	CASSRLEFSETQYF
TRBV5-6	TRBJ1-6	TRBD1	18	CASSPPTWVTGSNSPLHF
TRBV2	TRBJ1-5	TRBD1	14	CASVWDRGPQPQHF
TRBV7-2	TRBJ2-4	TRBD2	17	CASSLARDGGAKNIQYF
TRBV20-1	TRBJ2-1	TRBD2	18	CSARDLAGGPLIWNEQFF
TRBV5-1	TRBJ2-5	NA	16	CASSLAAVWDQETQYF
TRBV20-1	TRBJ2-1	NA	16	CSALYASGPGWDEQFF
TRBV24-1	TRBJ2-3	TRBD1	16	CATSDPGTGGTDTQYF
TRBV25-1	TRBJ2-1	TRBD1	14	CASSAPGQGGEQFF
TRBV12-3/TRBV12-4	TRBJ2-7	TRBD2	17	CASSRLLAGGPDYEQYF
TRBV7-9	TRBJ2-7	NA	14	CASSGTGLAYEQYF
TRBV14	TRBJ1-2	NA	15	CASSQVHGSNYGYTF
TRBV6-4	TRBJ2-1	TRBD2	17	CASSDSGTSGGYNEQFF
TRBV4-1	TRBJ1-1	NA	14	CASSQDPTGTEAFF
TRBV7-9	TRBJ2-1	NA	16	CASRSEGASLSNEQFF
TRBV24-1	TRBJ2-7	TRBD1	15	CATSDSGTGTYEQYF
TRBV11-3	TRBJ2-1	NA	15	CASSLDLGSYNEQFF
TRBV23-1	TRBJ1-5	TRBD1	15	CASSQRRDRDQPQHF
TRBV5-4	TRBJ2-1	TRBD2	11	CASSKLAEQFF
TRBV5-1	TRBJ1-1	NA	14	CASSFLDTNTEAFF
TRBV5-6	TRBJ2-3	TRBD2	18	CASVRLQRSGDYTDTQYF
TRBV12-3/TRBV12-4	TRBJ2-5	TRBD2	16	CASSYLAGGNQETQYF
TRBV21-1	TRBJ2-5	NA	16	CASSHDNTLCQETQYF
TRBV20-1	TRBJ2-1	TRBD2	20	CSARAPSTSGTEGLYNEQFF
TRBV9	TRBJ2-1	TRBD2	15	CASSVGGGPRNEQFF
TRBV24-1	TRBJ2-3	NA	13	CATSAPTRDTQYF
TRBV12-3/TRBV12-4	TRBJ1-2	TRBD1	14	CASSDTGGVGGYTF
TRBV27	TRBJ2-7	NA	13	CASSLLQEGEQYF